What follows is one TCR beta chain and its context. This could be a read error, since a much larger clone is one nucleotide away. This entry comes from a study of blood T cells in healthy people across ages. Primed by a sample-barcoded 5' primer and a J-beta primer mix, a second PCR proceeded for about 7 to 11 cycles. TCRdb reanalysed the 5' RACE reads using MiXCR and keeps one entry per CDR3 protein. There are approximately 730,000 distinct CDR3 sequences in the sample; roughly 45% occur only once, and 20% to 25% lies in the top ten. Germline V gene sequence: CDR1 LGHDT, CDR2 YNNKEL (reference sequence). The CDR3 spans 14 residues. Trimming shortened V by 5 bases and J by 13 bases, and 23 bases separated the two germline ends.

Material: blood. This receptor was identified in an older woman in good health. The chain couples TRBV3-1 to TRBJ2-5; tentative D call: TRBD1 (6 bases). The CDR3 protein is CASSFRTENYELYF. The CDR3 DNA is TGTGCCAGCAGCTTCAGGACAGAAAACTACGAGCTGTACTTC.